Below are 14 T cell receptor beta chains sequenced from a single sample in a study of a mutant IDH1 vaccine in newly diagnosed glioma. Assay used: immunoSEQ multiplex PCR; TCRdb lists only in-frame clones, some missing. The table shows 110,000 or so clones, with 90% occurring only once. As for time point: week 11, during vaccination. Alongside topical imiquimod, each dose of vaccine comprised 300 ug of mutant IDH1 20-mer peptide. Their antigen targets remain unknown. This specimen was PBMCs, taken from a glioma patient whose treatment included an IDH1 peptide vaccine. The receptor source for this set is a woman aged 45-59 years with glioma.

The genes are TRBV27 and TRBJ1-4, with a weak D call TRBD1 (5 bases). Germline V gene data show CDR1 as MNHEY and CDR2 as SMNVEV (reference sequence). Between the trimmed V and J ends, which lost 2 bases and 5 bases, there was a span of 9 bases. The CDR3 extends over 14 amino acids. DNA of the CDR3: TGTGCCAGCAGTTTAAGGGAGGGGAATGAAAAACTGTTTTTT. Translating gives CASSLREGNEKLFF.

V gene TRBV7-3 combines with J gene TRBJ2-1, with TRBD2 matching over 9 bases. CDR3 length: 14 amino acids. The junction had 3 bases not matched to a gene; V was cut back by 0 bases and J by 9 bases. Germline V CDR1 and CDR2: SGHTA, FQGTGA. In nucleotides, the CDR3 is TGTGCCAGCAGCTTAACAGCGGGAGGTAGTGAGCAGTTCTTC. This encodes CASSLTAGGSEQFF.

This rearrangement joins TRBV19 to TRBJ1-5, with D possibly matching TRBD1 (6 bases). Germline V lookup: CDR1 LNHDA, CDR2 SQIVND (reference sequence). CDR3 length equals 16 residues. V was trimmed by 5 bases and J by 3 bases, leaving 17 bases between them. The CDR3 region is CASSLNRDKHNQPQHF. CDR3 nucleotides: TGTGCCAGTAGTCTGAACCGGGACAAACACAATCAGCCCCAGCATTTT.

The chain carries TRBV7-8 and TRBJ1-3; the D is unclear. Germline-derived CDR1 and CDR2 are SGHVS and FQNEAQ. The CDR3 loop spans 18 amino acids. With 1 base removed from V and 0 bases from J, the gap between germline ends came to 16 bases. The CDR3 nucleotides are TGTGCCAGCAGCTTAGGAGTTTTTCGCCGGGACTCTGGAAACACCATATATTTT. This sequence encodes CASSLGVFRRDSGNTIYF.

The chain recombines TRBV27 with TRBJ2-3; D tentatively reads TRBD1 or TRBD2 (5 bases each). The CDR3 is 15 residues long. CDR1 and CDR2 from the germline V gene are MNHEY and SMNVEV (reference sequence). Deletions cut 5 bases from V and 2 bases from J, with 14 bases between. In DNA form, the CDR3 reads TGTGCCAGCAGTCCCAGACAGACTAACACAGATACGCAGTATTTT. This translates into CASSPRQTNTDTQYF.

This chain joins TRBV18 and TRBJ2-7; 10 bases line up with TRBD1. Germline CDR1 and CDR2: KGHSH and LQKENI. CDR3 length: 13 amino acids. The trim removed 6 bases at V and 7 bases at J, leaving 6 bases unmatched. The CDR3 region has the DNA TGTGCCAGCTCCCGTGACAGGGGGCATGAGCAGTACTTC. Residues: CASSRDRGHEQYF.

This clone was detected a few times. This chain links TRBV12-5 with TRBJ2-2; D perhaps matches TRBD1 (6 bases). Trimming removed 7 bases at V and 9 bases at J, with 15 bases between. This CDR3 is built from 13 residues. Germline CDR1 is LGHNT and CDR2 is FRNRAP. For the CDR3, the DNA is TGTGCTAGTGCCCCACAGGGTATTCGGGAGCTGTTTTTT. Translating gives CASAPQGIRELFF.

The genes are TRBV27 and TRBJ1-2, with D tentatively TRBD1 (5 bases). The CDR3 consists of 13 residues. V lost 3 bases and J 7 bases, leaving 12 bases between the germline ends. Germline V gene sequence: CDR1 MNHEY, CDR2 SMNVEV (reference sequence). The CDR3 region is CASSFTGGSGYTF. For the CDR3, the DNA is TGTGCCAGCAGTTTCACCGGGGGATCTGGCTACACCTTC.

This clone was recorded a few times. The rearrangement links TRBV11-2 to TRBJ2-7; D gene uncertain. Trimming took off 2 bases at V and 2 bases at J, with 10 bases between the two ends. The CDR3 runs to 14 residues. Germline CDR1 SGHAT, CDR2 FQNNGV. The CDR3 reads CASSLQVGTYEQYF. As DNA, the CDR3 is TGTGCCAGCAGCTTACAGGTTGGGACCTACGAGCAGTACTTC.

This clone turned up a few times. The V and J genes are TRBV5-1 and TRBJ2-5, with D uncertain. CDR3 size: 12 residues. Germline lookup yields CDR1 SGHRS and CDR2 YFSETQ. The ends were cut back, 0 bases at V and 1 base at J, with 1 base in the middle. The CDR3 region has the DNA TGCGCCAGCAGCTTGGCCCAAGAGACCCAGTACTTC. Translating gives CASSLAQETQYF.

In the case of this clone: The junction differs from germline at one of its ends, possibly a read error. V and J are TRBV7-2 and TRBJ1-1; 10 bases match TRBD1. The CDR3 extends over 16 amino acids. Germline assignment: CDR1 SGHTA and CDR2 FQGNSA. CDR3 DNA: TGTGCCAGCAGCTCGCCGGGACAGGGGACGAACACTGAAGTTTTCTTT. This sequence encodes CASSSPGQGTNTEVFF.

The chain uses TRBV9 and TRBJ2-1, with TRBD2 identical over 12 bases. CDR1 SGDLS and CDR2 YYNGEE come from the germline V gene. CDR3 size: 17 residues. The V gene end was trimmed by 3 bases and the J gene end by 4 bases; junction bases not matched to a gene: 8. CDR3 nucleotides: TGTGCCAGCAGCGACCTGAGCGGGACTAGCGGGTACAATGAGCAGTTCTTC. It is translated as CASSDLSGTSGYNEQFF.

V usage is TRBV10-1 and J usage is TRBJ1-3; possibly TRBD1 for D (5 bases). V gave up 3 bases and J gave up 3 bases, with 9 bases separating them. Germline CDR1 is WNHNN and CDR2 is SYGVQD (reference sequence). There are 14 residues in the CDR3. The CDR3: CASSDAGIGNTIYF. For the CDR3, the DNA is TGCGCCAGCAGTGATGCAGGGATTGGAAACACCATATATTTT.

Notes on this clone: One end of the junction varies from germline; a read error may be responsible. The chain recombines TRBV2 with TRBJ1-1; TRBD1 might be the D (6 bases). Germline-derived CDR1 and CDR2 are SNHLY and FYNNEI. The CDR3 has 13 residues. The CDR3 loop is CANSPQGNTEAFF. The DNA for the CDR3 is TGTGCCAACAGTCCACAGGGGAACACTGAAGCTTTCTTT.